The 14 T cell receptor beta chains reported below all come from one sample, sequenced in a study of regulatory T cells in long-lasting Graves disease. With iRepertoire HTBI primers and Arm-PCR of CDR3 regions, TCR beta libraries were built. TCRdb redid the calling of the multiplex PCR reads with MiXCR, one entry per CDR3 protein. Among under 300,000 distinct CDR3 sequences listed, around a sixth were seen once. Noted time point: newly diagnosed GD, antithyroid drugs for less than 3 months. Making the TCR library involved RNA that had been extracted from PBMCs. These data were also reused for a study on T cells in Graves' hyperthyroidism and ophthalmopathy.

The starting material was peripheral blood mononuclear cells (PBMCs), obtained at new diagnosis, from a patient treated with antithyroid drugs. The receptors come from a woman in her thirties with Graves disease.

The gene calls are TRBV15 and TRBJ1-3, with 7 bases that match TRBD1. The CDR3 is made up of 16 amino acids. Germline V gene lookup returns CDR1 LNHNV and CDR2 YYDKDF (reference sequence). V shed 9 bases, J shed 3 bases, and the junction held 14 bases outside the gene matches. The CDR3 region has the DNA TGTGCCACAGCCGGGACAGACTTTTTCTATGGAAACACCATATATTTT. Translated, it gives CATAGTDFFYGNTIYF.

This clonotype showed up many times. The CDR3 region has the DNA TGTGCCAGCAGCTTAAATCACAGGGAATTCTATGGCTACACCTTC. Its translation: CASSLNHREFYGYTF. The chain carries TRBV7-8 and TRBJ1-2; possible D gene TRBD1, 6 bases. CDR3 size: 15 residues. Trimming shortened V by 2 bases and J by 4 bases, and 14 bases separated the two germline ends. Germline V lookup: CDR1 SGHVS, CDR2 FQNEAQ.

The sample holds many counts of this clonotype. The chain employs TRBV10-1 and TRBJ2-3, with 11 bases lining up with TRBD2. Losses at the gene ends were 3 bases for V and 4 bases for J; bases not matched to a gene: 3. This CDR3 comprises 15 residues. Germline V gene lookup returns CDR1 WNHNN and CDR2 SYGVQD (reference sequence). The CDR3 is CASSETSGGSDTQYF. CDR3 nucleotides: TGCGCCAGCAGTGAAACTAGCGGGGGATCAGATACGCAGTATTTT.

This clonotype showed up many times. The chain uses TRBV12-3 or TRBV12-4 and TRBJ1-1, with D perhaps TRBD1 (5 bases). Trimming took off 2 bases at V and 11 bases at J, with 18 bases between the two ends. The CDR3 spans 14 residues. Written as DNA, the CDR3 is TGTGCCAGCAGTTTAAGTAGGGGCCCCGCCAGGGCTTTCTTT. Amino acids: CASSLSRGPARAFF.

This clonotype was recorded at least ten times. The chain carries TRBV7-3 and TRBJ2-2; 9 bases agree with TRBD1. Trimming cost V 6 bases and J 1 base; bases outside gene matches: 3. CDR1 is SGHTA and CDR2 is FQGTGA in the germline V gene. This CDR3 spans 15 amino acids. DNA of the CDR3: TGTGCCAGCAGTAACAGGGGGCTGAACACCGGGGAGCTGTTTTTT. Translated, it gives CASSNRGLNTGELFF.

This clonotype was seen repeatedly, ten times or more. The chain couples TRBV11-2 to TRBJ1-3; a weak D match, TRBD1 (6 bases). Trimming stripped 5 bases from V and 2 bases from J, with 19 bases between. This CDR3 contains 17 residues. Looked up from germline, CDR1 is SGHAT and CDR2 is FQNNGV. This CDR3 is CASSAIGGRGTGNTIYF. The CDR3 DNA follows: TGTGCCAGCAGCGCCATCGGGGGTAGGGGGACTGGAAACACCATATATTTT. Filled out from reference TRBV11-2 and TRBJ1-3, the complete variable domain reads EAGVAQSPRYKIIEKRQSVAFWCNPISGHATLYWYQQILGQGPKLLIQFQNNGVVDDSQLPKDRFSAERLKGVDSTLKIQPAKLEDSAVYLCASSAIGGRGTGNTIYFGEGSWLTVV.

This clonotype has a handful of counts. A single base separates this from a much larger clone, so it may be a read error. This CDR3 reads CASSLASQGRGKNEQYF. In DNA form, the CDR3 reads TGTGCCAGCAGCTTAGCTTCCCAGGGACGGGGGAAGAACGAGCAGTACTTC. The chain employs TRBV7-9 and TRBJ2-7; tentatively, D is TRBD2 (6 bases). Germline CDR1 reads SEHNR; CDR2 reads FQNEAQ (reference sequence). The CDR3 totals 17 residues. The germline V and J ends were trimmed by 0 bases and 5 bases, with 20 bases remaining between them.

Concerning this clonotype: At one boundary the junction diverges from the germline segment, which might be a read error. V and J are TRBV10-3 and TRBJ2-1; 8 bases are a match to TRBD2. This CDR3 has 17 residues. Germline V gene sequence: CDR1 ENHRY, CDR2 SYGVKD. Here the CDR3 reads CAIRGGPGGPSYNERFF. The DNA for the CDR3 is TGTGCCATCAGGGGGGGCCCGGGGGGGCCATCCTACAATGAGCGGTTCTTC.

The table lists this clonotype with many counts. The CDR3 sequence: CAISESSPIQGDTGELFF. The DNA of the CDR3 is TGTGCCATCAGTGAGTCATCCCCAATACAGGGGGATACCGGGGAGCTGTTTTTT. The chain carries TRBV10-3 and TRBJ2-2, with TRBD1 identical over 8 bases. Germline values: CDR1 ENHRY, CDR2 SYGVKD. V shed 0 bases, J shed 5 bases, and the junction held 11 bases outside the gene matches. CDR3 length: 18 amino acids.

This clonotype came up many times. Here the CDR3 reads CASSPGTGSTKNIQYF. CDR3 sequence (DNA): TGTGCCAGCTCCCCTGGGACAGGGTCCACCAAAAACATTCAGTACTTC. The rearrangement links TRBV18 to TRBJ2-4; 9 bases match TRBD1. The length of the CDR3 is 16 residues. Germline V gene sequence: CDR1 KGHSH, CDR2 LQKENI. With 6 bases clipped from V and 2 bases from J, the junction kept 8 bases outside the gene matches.

This clonotype was seen repeatedly, ten times or more. The chain is built from TRBV2 and TRBJ2-3, with D tentatively TRBD1 (5 bases). Deletions cut 10 bases from V and 3 bases from J, with 20 bases between. CDR3 size: 15 residues. Germline CDR1 reads SNHLY; CDR2 reads FYNNEI. This chain's CDR3 is CATEGVLSRTDTQYF. As DNA, the CDR3 is TGTGCCACCGAAGGGGTCCTTAGTAGAACAGATACGCAGTATTTT. Full variable domain (remainder filled in from reference TRBV2 and TRBJ2-3): EPEVTQTPSHQVTQMGQEVILRCVPISNHLYFYWYRQILGQKVEFLVSFYNNEISEKSEIFDDQFSVERPDGSNFTLKIRSTKLEDSAMYFCATEGVLSRTDTQYFGPGTRLTVL.

This clonotype was picked up a small number of times. CDR3 in DNA: TGTGCCAGCAGCCCCCGGGGAGGGGATTGGAGCAATCAGCCCCAGCATTTT. It specifies CASSPRGGDWSNQPQHF. The V call is TRBV6-1, the J call TRBJ1-5; possibly TRBD1 for D (5 bases). CDR3 size: 17 residues. Trimming cost V 6 bases and J 1 base, with 19 bases left between them. Per germline, CDR1 MNHNS and CDR2 SASEGT.

Written as DNA, the CDR3 is TGCGCCAGCAGCCCACCTCCAGGGTTTTCGAACACTGAAGCTTTCTTT. Translating gives CASSPPPGFSNTEAFF. The chain uses TRBV4-1 and TRBJ1-1; maybe TRBD1 (5 bases). Per the germline V gene, CDR1 is MGHRA and CDR2 is YSYEKL. Trimming shortened V by 4 bases and J by 1 base, and 16 bases separated the two germline ends. The CDR3 length is 16 residues.

This clonotype showed up many times. The rearrangement links TRBV11-2 to TRBJ2-7, with 7 bases that match TRBD1. The CDR3 has 15 residues. The V and J ends lost 2 bases and 4 bases, in that order; junction bases with no gene match: 8. The germline CDR1 and CDR2 sequences are SGHAT and FQNNGV. The CDR3: CASSLMRGLTYEQYF. For the CDR3, the DNA is TGTGCCAGCAGCTTAATGAGGGGGCTGACTTACGAGCAGTACTTC.